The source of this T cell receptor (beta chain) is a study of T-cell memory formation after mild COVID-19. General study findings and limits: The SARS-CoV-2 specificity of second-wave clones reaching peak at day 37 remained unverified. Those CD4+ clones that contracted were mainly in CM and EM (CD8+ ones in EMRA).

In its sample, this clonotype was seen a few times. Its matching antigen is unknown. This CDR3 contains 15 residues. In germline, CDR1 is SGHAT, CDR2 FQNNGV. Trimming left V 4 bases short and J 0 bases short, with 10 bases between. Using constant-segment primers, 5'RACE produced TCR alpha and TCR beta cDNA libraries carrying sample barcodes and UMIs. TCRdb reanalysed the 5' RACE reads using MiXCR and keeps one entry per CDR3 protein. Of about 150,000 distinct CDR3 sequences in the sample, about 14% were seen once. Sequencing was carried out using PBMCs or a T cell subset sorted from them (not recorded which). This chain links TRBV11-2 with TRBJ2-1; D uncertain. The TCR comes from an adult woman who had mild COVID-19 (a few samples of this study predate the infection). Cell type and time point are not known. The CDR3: CASSSLKGSYNEQFF. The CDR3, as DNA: TGTGCCAGCAGCTCTCTAAAGGGCTCCTACAATGAGCAGTTCTTC.